This TCR beta chain was documented in a study of cytomegalovirus exposure and HLA in healthy donors. Regarding the study as a whole: In vitro work confirmed that a few CMV-associated chains recognize CMV antigens. According to the study, 160 or so TCR beta chains were cytomegalovirus-associated.

TCRdb's copy holds only in-frame clones and misses some; the assay was immunoSEQ multiplex PCR. Of 200,000 to 250,000 clones listed, about 88% are singletons. The V and J ends lost 2 bases and 4 bases respectively, with 15 bases between them. This CDR3 spans 15 amino acids. Germline V CDR1 and CDR2: SGHTA, FQGNSA. To note about this clone: Its specificity is not known.

The study drew the donors from its 120-subject validation cohort, separate from the roughly 700-subject first cohort. This chain uses TRBV7-2 with TRBJ2-7; D is undetermined. The sequenced sample consisted of PBMCs. This sequence was found in a man in his late teens or twenties in good health and CMV-seropositive. The CDR3 DNA follows: TGTGCCAGCAGCTTACACCTACAGAGTGGTTACGAGCAGTACTTC. Protein: CASSLHLQSGYEQYF.